This T cell receptor beta chain stems from a study of T cell responses to AZD1222 COVID-19 vaccine. Study results and caveats: Repertoires were sampled only after the peak T cell response. When two AZD1222 doses had been given, Spike-specific TCR breadth and depth rose.

CDR1 is LNHNV, CDR2 YYDKDF, per germline (reference sequence). The V gene lost 6 bases and the J gene lost 4 bases, with 7 bases spanning the gap. The CDR3 loop spans 12 amino acids. A remark on this clone: Its target is unknown.

Clones were sequenced by immunoSEQ multiplex PCR, and TCRdb holds only the in-frame ones, with some missing. The sample holds some 120,000 clones, approximately 85% seen once. The chain has TRBV15 and TRBJ1-5; D is unclear. This specimen consisted of peripheral blood, obtained on day 0 of AZD1222 vaccination. The sequence was obtained from an adult in good health. The CDR3 region is CATRWENQPQHF. The DNA of the CDR3 is TGTGCCACCAGATGGGAAAATCAGCCCCAGCATTTT.